The next 21 T cell receptor beta chains were all read from a single sample in a study of T cells of healthy individuals. TCRdb analysed the 5' RACE reads with MiXCR anew, one entry per CDR3 protein. The sample yields about 96,000 distinct CDR3 sequences, about 16% seen once. The receptors stem from a human donor in good health.

This chain links TRBV2 with TRBJ1-1; D remains ambiguous. There are 13 residues in the CDR3. From germline, CDR1 is SNHLY and CDR2 FYNNEI. Trimming left V 4 bases short and J 6 bases short, with 12 bases between. The CDR3 protein is CASSAARYAEAFF. In DNA form, the CDR3 reads TGTGCCAGCAGTGCGGCCAGGTACGCTGAAGCTTTCTTT.

The rearrangement joins TRBV6-5 to TRBJ2-1; 10 bases are a match to TRBD2. The CDR3 has 15 amino acids. Germline V gene sequence: CDR1 MNHEY, CDR2 SVGAGI. V gave up 7 bases and J gave up 4 bases; unmatched junction bases: 7. In DNA form, the CDR3 reads TGTGCCAGCACCAAAAGCGGGGGGGGGTACAATGAGCAGTTCTTC. This gives the protein CASTKSGGGYNEQFF.

This clonotype was detected many times. V is TRBV20-1 and J is TRBJ2-4; D may be TRBD1 (5 bases). CDR1 and CDR2 (germline): DFQATT, SNEGSKA (reference sequence). The CDR3 is 15 residues long. Between the trimmed V and J ends, which lost 5 bases and 1 base, there was a span of 15 bases. The CDR3 protein is CSAPGQSRAKNIQYF. Here the CDR3 DNA reads TGCAGTGCTCCAGGACAATCTAGGGCCAAAAACATTCAGTACTTC.

The rearrangement uses TRBV5-5 and TRBJ1-4; possibly TRBD1 for D (5 bases). This CDR3 comprises 15 residues. V was shortened by 1 base and J by 6 bases, with 13 bases between the two germline ends. Germline CDR1 and CDR2: SGHKS and YYEKEE (reference sequence). The CDR3 DNA is TGTGCCAGCAGCTTGTCCCCGAGCAGGGATGAAAAACTGTTTTTT. Translating it yields CASSLSPSRDEKLFF.

The rearrangement uses TRBV20-1 and TRBJ1-2; D not resolved. V lost 0 bases to trimming and J lost 4 bases, with 15 bases between them. Germline CDR1 and CDR2: DFQATT and SNEGSKA (reference sequence). This CDR3 spans 15 amino acids. As DNA, the CDR3 is TGCAGTGCTAGAGATGGAGGTCAGCTTTCCTATGGCTACACCTTC. Residues: CSARDGGQLSYGYTF.

The chain combines TRBV27 with TRBJ2-6; tentative D call: TRBD2 (6 bases). The CDR3 is 17 amino acids. The V end was cut by 3 bases, the J end by 3 bases, with 15 bases between. CDR1 and CDR2 (germline): MNHEY, SMNVEV (reference sequence). The CDR3 DNA follows: TGTGCCAGCAGTTTCGGAAACGGAGGGCGTGGGGCCAACGTCCTGACTTTC. Its protein is CASSFGNGGRGANVLTF.

This clonotype was seen only a few times. The chain combines TRBV28 with TRBJ2-7, with TRBD1 as a possible D gene (6 bases). The V gene's germline CDR1 is MDHEN and CDR2 SYDVKM. Trimming stripped 6 bases from V and 3 bases from J, with 15 bases between. This CDR3 contains 14 residues. The CDR3 DNA is TGTGCCAGCAGCGGACAGCTCCTCCACTACGAGCAGTACTTC. It translates to CASSGQLLHYEQYF.

The chain carries TRBV7-2 and TRBJ2-3; 8 bases align to TRBD2. The V gene end was trimmed by 0 bases and the J gene end by 8 bases; junction bases not matched to a gene: 10. The CDR3 contains 16 residues. In germline, CDR1 is SGHTA, CDR2 FQGNSA. The CDR3 nucleotides read TGTGCCAGCAGCTTAGCCCCCTGGCGGGGGGAAGGTACGCAGTATTTT. Protein: CASSLAPWRGEGTQYF.

This clonotype was found many times. The chain couples TRBV18 to TRBJ1-2; weak D call: TRBD1 (5 bases). Germline assignment: CDR1 KGHSH and CDR2 LQKENI. The CDR3 runs to 14 residues. The V and J ends lost 6 bases and 8 bases respectively, with 19 bases between them. CDR3 sequence reads: CASSPSHQGDGYTF. The CDR3 bases are TGTGCCAGCTCGCCAAGCCACCAGGGAGACGGCTACACCTTC.

This rearrangement joins TRBV20-1 to TRBJ2-7, with no clear D. This CDR3 spans 14 amino acids. The V gene lost 6 bases and the J gene lost 4 bases, with 19 bases spanning the gap. Germline-derived CDR1 and CDR2 are DFQATT and SNEGSKA (reference sequence). The CDR3 nucleotides read TGCAGTGCCCCCGACTTGAGACCCAATTACGAGCAGTACTTC. This sequence encodes CSAPDLRPNYEQYF.

This clonotype has more than one count but fewer than ten. V and J are TRBV13 and TRBJ2-7, with 10 bases matching TRBD2. The CDR3 sequence is 16 residues long. V lost 5 bases to trimming and J lost 3 bases; unmatched junction nucleotides: 10. Germline V gene lookup returns CDR1 PRHDT and CDR2 FYEKMQ (reference sequence). The CDR3 reads CASSATRSGGSYEQYF. The CDR3 nucleotides read TGTGCCAGCAGCGCCACTCGTAGCGGGGGGAGCTACGAGCAGTACTTC.

The rearrangement links TRBV12-3 or TRBV12-4 to TRBJ1-1; D not resolved. The germline V and J ends were trimmed by 4 bases and 2 bases, with 14 bases remaining between them. The CDR3 spans 15 residues. CDR3 amino acids: CASSWSQGSNTEAFF. The DNA for the CDR3 is TGTGCCAGCAGTTGGTCACAAGGATCAAACACTGAAGCTTTCTTT.

This clonotype was seen more than once but under ten times. The chain carries TRBV28 and TRBJ2-7; 12 positions match TRBD2. Germline CDR1 and CDR2: MDHEN and SYDVKM. The trim removed 7 bases at V and 6 bases at J, leaving 10 bases unmatched. The CDR3 covers 15 residues. DNA for the CDR3: TGTGCCAGCACCTCTAGCGGGAGGGCCTTAGTCGAGCAGTACTTC. Protein: CASTSSGRALVEQYF.

This clonotype was picked up a small number of times. J is TRBJ1-5 and V is TRBV12-2. TRBV12-2 is shown as a pseudogene. This CDR3 is 15 amino acids long. CDR3 amino acids: CASPQSLRSNQPQHF. The CDR3 DNA is TGTGCAAGTCCGCAATCGTTAAGGAGCAATCAGCCCCAGCATTTT.

The chain links TRBV4-1 to TRBJ1-1; 8 bases are shared with TRBD1. This CDR3 has 15 amino acids. The V and J ends lost 2 bases and 0 bases, in that order; junction bases with no gene match: 2. Looked up from germline, CDR1 is MGHRA and CDR2 is YSYEKL. CDR3 in amino acids: CASSQSGGVNTEAFF. The CDR3 DNA reads TGCGCCAGCAGCCAATCAGGGGGCGTGAACACTGAAGCTTTCTTT.

This sequence joins TRBV14 and TRBJ1-2; D is unresolved. Trimming shortened V by 3 bases and J by 8 bases, and 10 bases separated the two germline ends. Germline CDR1 reads SGHDN; CDR2 reads FVKESK. The CDR3 totals 12 residues. The CDR3 spells CASSHEGHGYTF. Written as DNA, the CDR3 is TGTGCCAGCAGCCATGAGGGTCACGGCTACACCTTC.

This clonotype was seen repeatedly, ten times or more. This sequence joins TRBV9 and TRBJ2-1; the D is unclear. CDR3 length equals 13 residues. Per germline, CDR1 SGDLS and CDR2 YYNGEE. V gave up 2 bases and J gave up 8 bases, with 11 bases separating them. Here the CDR3 reads CASSVDRGYEQFF. The CDR3 bases are TGTGCCAGCAGCGTCGACCGTGGCTATGAGCAGTTCTTC.

This clonotype was seen more than once but under ten times. The chain carries TRBV28 and TRBJ1-6; D might be TRBD1 (6 bases). Germline V gene data show CDR1 as MDHEN and CDR2 as SYDVKM. V was pared by 2 bases and J by 9 bases, with 11 bases between. The CDR3 extends over 14 amino acids. The chain's CDR3 is CASSLGQRSSPLHF. DNA for the CDR3: TGTGCCAGCAGTTTAGGACAGCGGAGTTCACCCCTCCACTTT.

This clonotype is categorized as medium-sized. This sequence joins TRBV6-5 and TRBJ1-3; the D is unclear. Trimming took 2 bases from V and 0 from J, leaving 11 bases between them. This CDR3 spans 16 amino acids. CDR1 MNHEY and CDR2 SVGAGI come from the germline V gene. The DNA for the CDR3 is TGTGCCAGCAGTTACCGACGTCTTGACTCTGGAAACACCATATATTTT. Amino acids: CASSYRRLDSGNTIYF.

J is TRBJ2-2 and V is TRBV4-3; 8 bases align to TRBD2. The V segment lost 0 bases and the J segment 6 bases; nucleotides outside the gene matches: 6. The germline V gene encodes CDR1 LGHNA and CDR2 YSLEER. This CDR3 is built from 16 residues. CDR3 region: CASSQDGTSNPGELFF. CDR3 coding DNA: TGCGCCAGCAGCCAAGACGGGACTAGTAATCCCGGGGAGCTGTTTTTT.

The chain carries TRBV20-1 and TRBJ2-1; 11 nucleotides line up with TRBD2. From germline, CDR1 is DFQATT and CDR2 SNEGSKA (reference sequence). V lost 5 bases and J lost 4; bases outside the gene matches: 7. The CDR3 has 15 residues. This CDR3 is CSAPELAGVYNEQFF. The CDR3, as DNA: TGCAGTGCTCCGGAACTAGCGGGAGTATACAATGAGCAGTTCTTC.